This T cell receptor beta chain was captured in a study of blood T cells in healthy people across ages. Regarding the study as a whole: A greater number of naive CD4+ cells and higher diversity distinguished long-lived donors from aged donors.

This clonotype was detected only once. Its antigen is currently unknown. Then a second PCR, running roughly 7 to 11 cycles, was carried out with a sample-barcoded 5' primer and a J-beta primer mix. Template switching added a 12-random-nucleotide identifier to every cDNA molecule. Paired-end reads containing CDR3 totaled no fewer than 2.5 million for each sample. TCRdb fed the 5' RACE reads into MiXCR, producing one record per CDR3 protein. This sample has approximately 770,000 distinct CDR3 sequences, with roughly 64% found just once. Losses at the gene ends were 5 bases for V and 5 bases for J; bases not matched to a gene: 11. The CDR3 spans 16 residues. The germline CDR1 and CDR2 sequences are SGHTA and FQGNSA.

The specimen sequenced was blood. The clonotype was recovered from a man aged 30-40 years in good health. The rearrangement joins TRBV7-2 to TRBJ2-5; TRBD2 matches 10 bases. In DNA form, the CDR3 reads TGTGCCAGCAGCCTTAGCGGGAGGCTTGATGGGGAGACCCAGTACTTC. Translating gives CASSLSGRLDGETQYF.